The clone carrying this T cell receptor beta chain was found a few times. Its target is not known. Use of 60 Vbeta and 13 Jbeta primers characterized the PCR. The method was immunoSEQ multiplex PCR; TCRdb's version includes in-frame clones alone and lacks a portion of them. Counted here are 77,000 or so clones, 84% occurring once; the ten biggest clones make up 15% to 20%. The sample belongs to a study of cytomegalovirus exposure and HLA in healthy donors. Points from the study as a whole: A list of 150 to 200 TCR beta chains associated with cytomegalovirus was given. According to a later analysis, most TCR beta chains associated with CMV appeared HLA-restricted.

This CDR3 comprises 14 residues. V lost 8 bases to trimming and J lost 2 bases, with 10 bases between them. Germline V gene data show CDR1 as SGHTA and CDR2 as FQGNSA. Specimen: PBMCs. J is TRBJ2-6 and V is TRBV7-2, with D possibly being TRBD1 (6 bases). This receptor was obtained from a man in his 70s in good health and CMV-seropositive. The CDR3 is CASYREAGANVLTF. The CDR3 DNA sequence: TGTGCCAGCTACAGGGAAGCTGGGGCCAACGTCCTGACTTTC.